This T cell receptor beta chain was sequenced for a study of blood T cell repertoires in COVID-19. Study information: Whether acute or convalescent, the COVID-19 samples came from the United States, Italy and Spain.

Authors' data handling: From reference gene primer amplification, estimates of nucleated cell counts were derived. TCRdb's copy holds only in-frame clones and misses some; the assay was immunoSEQ multiplex PCR. From that table come the V and J calls and clone size; the DNA was used to work out D and trimming. The sample yields about 270,000 clones, about 90% seen once. Recruits, aged roughly 18 to 95 years, lived in 24 US areas. Assignment of participants to cohorts was predicated upon participant-reported clinical history. There are 14 residues in the CDR3. The V end was cut by 1 base, the J end by 8 bases, with 14 bases between. Per the germline V gene, CDR1 is MGHRA and CDR2 is YSYEKL.

This receptor was identified in a woman aged 25 to 39 with acute COVID-19. The V call is TRBV4-1, the J call TRBJ1-1; weak D call: TRBD1 (6 bases). The sample taken for sequencing was PBMCs or T cells enriched from blood (not recorded which). CDR3 loop: CASSQVREQGEAFF. As DNA, the CDR3 is TGCGCCAGCAGCCAAGTAAGAGAGCAGGGGGAAGCTTTCTTT.